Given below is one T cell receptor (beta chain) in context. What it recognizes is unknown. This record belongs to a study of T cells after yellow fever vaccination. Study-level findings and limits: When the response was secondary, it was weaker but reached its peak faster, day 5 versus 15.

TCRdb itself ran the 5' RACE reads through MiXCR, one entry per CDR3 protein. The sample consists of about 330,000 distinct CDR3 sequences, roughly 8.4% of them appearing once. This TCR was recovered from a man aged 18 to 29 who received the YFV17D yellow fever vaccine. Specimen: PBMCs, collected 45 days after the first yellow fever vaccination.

This CDR3 is CASGGGRNIQYF. CDR3 DNA: TGTGCCAGCGGGGGGGGCCGAAACATTCAGTACTTC. This chain links TRBV27 with TRBJ2-4, with D tentatively TRBD2 (7 bases). The CDR3 is 12 amino acids. V was shortened by 8 bases and J by 6 bases, with 11 bases between the two germline ends. Looked up from germline, CDR1 is MNHEY and CDR2 is SMNVEV (reference sequence).